This TCR beta chain derives from a study of T cell responses to AZD1222 COVID-19 vaccine. Study observations and caveats: Across spike, vaccine-associated CD4 TCRs were found, dominant at 160-218 and 743-854. Clonal diversity may have been underestimated in mostly white British donors. Unmutated variant regions are reportedly the target of nearly half of TCRs that are spike-specific.

Pooled together were second doses at about 4 or about 12 weeks. Trimming left V 3 bases short and J 4 bases short, with 21 bases between. CDR3 size: 17 residues. Germline CDR1 is MNHNS and CDR2 is SASEGT. The data were produced by immunoSEQ multiplex PCR, yet TCRdb's version contains in-frame clones alone and is incomplete. The table has over 150,000 clones, 85% to 90% seen once. Note on this clone: The antigen is not known.

Sequenced material: peripheral blood, taken 28 days after the second AZD1222 dose. V gene TRBV6-1 combines with J gene TRBJ1-1, with D perhaps TRBD1 (5 bases). The receptor comes from an adult who received the AZD1222 COVID-19 vaccine. CDR3 DNA sequence: TGTGCCAGCAGTGATTTGGGTCAGGGCCGAGTTGGCACTGAAGCTTTCTTT. It yields the protein CASSDLGQGRVGTEAFF.